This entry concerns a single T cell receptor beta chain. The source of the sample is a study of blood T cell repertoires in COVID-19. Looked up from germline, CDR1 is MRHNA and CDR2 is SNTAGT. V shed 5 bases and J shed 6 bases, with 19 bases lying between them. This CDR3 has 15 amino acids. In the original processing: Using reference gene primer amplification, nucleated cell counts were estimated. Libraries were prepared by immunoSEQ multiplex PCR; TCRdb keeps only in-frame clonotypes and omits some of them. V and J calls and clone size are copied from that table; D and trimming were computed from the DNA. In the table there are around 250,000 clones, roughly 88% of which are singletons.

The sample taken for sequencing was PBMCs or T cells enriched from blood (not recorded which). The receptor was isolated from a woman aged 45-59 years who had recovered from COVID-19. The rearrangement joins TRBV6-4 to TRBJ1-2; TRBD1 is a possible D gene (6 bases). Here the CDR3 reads CASSKNNRDRDGYTF. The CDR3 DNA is TGTGCCAGCAGTAAAAATAACAGGGATAGGGATGGCTACACCTTC.